The TCR beta chain described here comes from a study of tumor and adjacent non-tumor tissue in lung cancer. Study-wide context: Samples averaged approximately 3.9 million productive TCRbeta reads each.

Study outcomes and limitations: Top 100 clones took a larger repertoire share in normal lung.

The template was RNA from unsorted bulk tissue. This clonotype was counted a single time. Its cognate antigen is unknown. The library came from three nested PCR rounds adapted from ARM-PCR protocols. A single record per CDR3 protein comes from TCRdb applying MiXCR to the multiplex PCR reads. The sample has some 99,000 distinct CDR3 sequences, roughly 75% seen once. This TCR derives from a woman aged 55-70 years with non-small cell lung cancer. The specimen was lung tumor tissue.

CDR3 bases: TGTGCCTGGAGTGGACAGACAGAATTTAATGAAAAACTGTTTTTT. Amino acids: CAWSGQTEFNEKLFF. The V gene is TRBV30, the J gene TRBJ1-4, with D perhaps matching TRBD1 (5 bases). Germline V gene sequence: CDR1 GTSNPN, CDR2 SVGIG (reference sequence). The CDR3 loop spans 15 amino acids. V lost 1 base and J 4 bases, leaving 13 bases between the germline ends.